Each of the 27 T cell receptor beta chains below was sequenced from the same sample in a study of T-cell memory formation after mild COVID-19. In TCRdb, the 5' RACE reads were re-called with MiXCR into one record per CDR3 protein. This table has hundreds of thousands of distinct CDR3 sequences, 17% appearing once. The sequencing input was PBMCs or a T cell subset sorted from them (not recorded which). These TCRs come from an adult woman who had mild COVID-19 (a few samples of this study predate the infection). Cell type and time point are not known.

This clonotype was counted between two and nine times. This chain links TRBV6-5 with TRBJ2-1, with 8 bases that match TRBD2. Unmatched junction bases numbered 6, after V lost 4 bases and J lost 16 bases. The CDR3 has 11 residues. Germline values: CDR1 MNHEY, CDR2 SVGAGI. The CDR3 reads CASSLGLDLFF. In DNA form, the CDR3 reads TGTGCCAGCAGTTTGGGACTAGACCTTTTCTTC.

This clonotype has a handful of counts. The rearrangement links TRBV2 to TRBJ1-2; D not resolved. The CDR3 covers 11 residues. V was trimmed by 10 bases and J by 3 bases, leaving 9 bases between them. The germline V gene encodes CDR1 SNHLY and CDR2 FYNNEI. The CDR3 spells CATSEYYGYTF. The CDR3 region has the DNA TGTGCCACCAGCGAATACTATGGCTACACCTTC.

In this sample, this clonotype turned up a few times. This chain uses TRBV5-1 with TRBJ2-2; no clear D. With 6 bases removed from V and 2 bases from J, the gap between germline ends came to 8 bases. Germline V gene sequence: CDR1 SGHRS, CDR2 YFSETQ. The CDR3 totals 13 residues. The DNA for the CDR3 is TGCGCCAGCAATGGGCCCAACACCGGGGAGCTGTTTTTT. It translates to CASNGPNTGELFF.

The chain links TRBV5-1 to TRBJ1-1, with 7 bases lining up with TRBD1. This CDR3 has 15 amino acids. V lost 4 bases to trimming and J lost 0 bases; unmatched junction nucleotides: 6. Germline-derived CDR1 and CDR2 are SGHRS and YFSETQ. CDR3: CASSGQAEMNTEAFF. CDR3 DNA: TGCGCCAGCAGCGGACAGGCGGAAATGAACACTGAAGCTTTCTTT.

This clonotype was recorded a few times. The chain has TRBV29-1 and TRBJ2-7; D possibly corresponds to TRBD1 (7 bases). CDR3 length: 15 residues. Germline CDR1 is SQVTM and CDR2 is ANQGSEA. Deletions cut 6 bases from V and 6 bases from J, with 24 bases between. In DNA form, the CDR3 reads TGCAGCGTCGCCCCGGGACAGACGGGACTTTTCGAGCAGTACTTC. Translation: CSVAPGQTGLFEQYF.

In this sample, this clonotype turned up a few times. This rearrangement joins TRBV5-6 to TRBJ1-2, with 7 bases matching TRBD1. Per germline, CDR1 SGHDT and CDR2 YYEEEE. The V segment lost 1 base and the J segment 8 bases; nucleotides outside the gene matches: 5. This CDR3 is built from 13 residues. The CDR3 sequence: CASSLRQGKGYTF. The CDR3 DNA is TGTGCCAGCAGCTTGAGACAGGGTAAAGGCTACACCTTC.

This clonotype was seen more than once but under ten times. The chain recombines TRBV7-9 with TRBJ2-7; 8 nucleotides agree with TRBD1. With 2 bases clipped from V and 2 bases from J, the junction kept 5 bases outside the gene matches. CDR1 is SEHNR, CDR2 FQNEAQ, per germline (reference sequence). The CDR3 contains 15 residues. The CDR3 reads CASSLQGAGAYEQYF. CDR3 in DNA: TGTGCCAGCAGCTTACAGGGGGCAGGGGCCTACGAGCAGTACTTC.

V and J are TRBV12-3 or TRBV12-4 and TRBJ1-2; possibly TRBD1 for D (5 bases). The CDR3 is 16 residues long. V dropped 6 bases and J dropped 2 bases, with 19 bases sitting between them. The CDR3 here is CASSKHPRDGNYGYTF. CDR3 coding DNA: TGTGCCAGCAGCAAACACCCTCGGGACGGGAACTATGGCTACACCTTC.

This clonotype was counted a few times. The rearrangement uses TRBV27 and TRBJ2-1; 7 nucleotides line up with TRBD2. The CDR3 runs 16 residues. Germline V gene data show CDR1 as MNHEY and CDR2 as SMNVEV (reference sequence). V gave up 3 bases and J gave up 2 bases; unmatched junction bases: 7. The CDR3 DNA reads as TGTGCCAGCAGTTTCATTAGGGAGGGTCCCTACAATGAGCAGTTCTTC. Translated: CASSFIREGPYNEQFF.

The chain employs TRBV9 and TRBJ2-3; TRBD1 might be the D (6 bases). Germline CDR1 is SGDLS and CDR2 is YYNGEE. This CDR3 contains 16 residues. Between the trimmed V and J ends, which lost 4 bases and 1 base, there was a span of 16 bases. The CDR3 reads CASSPQDSPGTDTQYF. For the CDR3, the DNA is TGTGCCAGCAGCCCCCAGGACAGCCCGGGCACAGATACGCAGTATTTT. Complete variable domain (other parts from reference TRBV9 and TRBJ2-3): DSGVTQTPKHLITATGQRVTLRCSPRSGDLSVYWYQQSLDQGLQFLIQYYNGEERAKGNILERFSAQQFPDLHSELNLSSLELGDSALYFCASSPQDSPGTDTQYFGPGTRLTVL.

In its sample, this clonotype was seen many times. The chain has TRBV12-3 or TRBV12-4 and TRBJ1-6; the match to TRBD1 covers 11 bases. This CDR3 comprises 17 residues. With V trimmed by 6 bases and J by 9 bases, 13 bases remained unmatched. For the CDR3, the DNA is TGTGCCAGCAGCCCGGGACAGGGGGACCTATTGGGTTCACCCCTCCACTTT. This gives the protein CASSPGQGDLLGSPLHF.

The sample holds many counts of this clonotype. The rearrangement uses TRBV7-3 and TRBJ2-3, with 8 bases that match TRBD2. Trimming removed 0 bases from V and 0 bases from J; junction bases left unmatched: 8. Per germline, CDR1 SGHTA and CDR2 FQGTGA. This CDR3 is 18 amino acids long. CDR3 in DNA: TGTGCCAGCAGCTTAACGTTCAGCGGGGGTGGGAGCACAGATACGCAGTATTTT. It codes for CASSLTFSGGGSTDTQYF.

In its sample, this clonotype was seen many times. V gene TRBV7-6 combines with J gene TRBJ2-1; no firm D call. V lost 2 bases to trimming and J lost 6 bases, with 8 bases between them. Germline V gives CDR1 SGHVS, CDR2 FNYEAQ. This CDR3 region has 13 residues. Here the CDR3 reads CASSLSAVNEQFF. DNA for the CDR3: TGTGCCAGCAGCTTAAGCGCAGTCAATGAGCAGTTCTTC.

Turning to this clonotype: The germline gene is not matched at one end of the junction; a read error may be the cause. The V and J genes are TRBV12-3 or TRBV12-4 and TRBJ2-3; TRBD2 aligns across 10 bases. The length of the CDR3 is 17 residues. This CDR3 is CASSLNLAGVSSDTLYF. The CDR3 DNA sequence: TGTGCCAGCAGTTTAAATCTAGCGGGAGTATCTTCAGATACGCTGTATTTT.

The sample holds many counts of this clonotype. The chain recombines TRBV7-9 with TRBJ2-3, with 9 bases aligning to TRBD2. CDR3 length: 15 residues. Germline trimming cut 8 bases from V and 0 bases from J; bases unmatched to any gene: 6. Germline assignment: CDR1 SEHNR and CDR2 FQNEAQ (reference sequence). The CDR3 here is CASGLAGPSTDTQYF. The CDR3, as DNA: TGTGCCAGCGGTCTAGCGGGGCCCAGCACAGATACGCAGTATTTT.

CDR3 sequence reads: CASSFRDRFNQPQHF. The CDR3 coding sequence is TGTGCCAGCAGCTTTAGGGACCGCTTTAATCAGCCCCAGCATTTT. This chain links TRBV7-2 with TRBJ1-5; tentative D call: TRBD1 (5 bases). V was shortened by 3 bases and J by 4 bases, with 13 bases between the two germline ends. This CDR3 comprises 15 residues. CDR1 and CDR2 (germline): SGHTA, FQGNSA.

This sequence joins TRBV6-5 and TRBJ2-1, with 7 nucleotides matching TRBD2. Germline loops: CDR1 MNHEY, CDR2 SVGAGI. The CDR3 sequence is 16 residues long. The V and J ends lost 5 bases and 8 bases, in that order; junction bases with no gene match: 15. CDR3 residues: CASSPPTGGGTHEQFF. CDR3 nucleotide sequence: TGTGCCAGCAGTCCACCAACTGGGGGGGGTACCCATGAGCAGTTCTTC.

The CDR3 sequence is CASSYTSPQETQYF. In DNA form, the CDR3 reads TGTGCCAGCAGCTATACTAGTCCTCAAGAGACCCAGTACTTC. The chain employs TRBV27 and TRBJ2-5, with TRBD2 as a possible D gene (5 bases). Germline-derived CDR1 and CDR2 are MNHEY and SMNVEV (reference sequence). The CDR3 consists of 14 residues. The ends were cut back, 6 bases at V and 2 bases at J, with 13 bases in the middle.

V gene TRBV25-1 combines with J gene TRBJ1-1; D is unclear. This CDR3 comprises 14 residues. V lost 2 bases and J 0 bases, leaving 7 bases between the germline ends. Germline values: CDR1 MGHDK, CDR2 SYGVNS. The CDR3 region has the DNA TGTGCCAGCAGTGAAAGGAAGATGAACACTGAAGCTTTCTTT. Protein sequence: CASSERKMNTEAFF.

This clonotype was seen more than once but under ten times. V gene TRBV5-1 combines with J gene TRBJ1-1; maybe TRBD1 (5 bases). Germline V gene data show CDR1 as SGHRS and CDR2 as YFSETQ. Between the trimmed V and J ends, which lost 4 bases and 4 bases, there was a span of 17 bases. There are 15 residues in the CDR3. CDR3: CASSDVALRGTEAFF. The CDR3 DNA reads TGCGCCAGCAGCGACGTAGCGCTTAGGGGCACTGAAGCTTTCTTT.

This rearrangement joins TRBV18 to TRBJ2-4; D gene uncertain. The germline V and J ends were trimmed by 0 bases and 0 bases, with 12 bases remaining between them. The germline CDR1 and CDR2 sequences are KGHSH and LQKENI. The length of the CDR3 is 17 residues. DNA of the CDR3: TGTGCCAGCTCACCACCTAACAGAGAAATAGCCAAAAACATTCAGTACTTC. Protein: CASSPPNREIAKNIQYF.

The V call is TRBV5-4, the J call TRBJ2-5; TRBD1 matches at 8 bases. V was clipped by 4 bases and J by 2 bases; unmatched bases: 7. CDR3 length: 15 amino acids. The germline V gene has CDR1 SGHNT and CDR2 YYREEE (reference sequence). The CDR3 bases are TGTGCCAGCAGCATACCTGGGACAGGACAAGAGACCCAGTACTTC. It specifies CASSIPGTGQETQYF.

This sequence joins TRBV3-1 and TRBJ1-2; the D is unclear. V shed 0 bases and J shed 4 bases, with 9 bases lying between them. This CDR3 is built from 14 residues. The V gene's germline CDR1 is LGHDT and CDR2 YNNKEL (reference sequence). CDR3 coding DNA: TGTGCCAGCAGCCAAGATCCGCAGTTCTATGGCTACACCTTC. Its translation: CASSQDPQFYGYTF.

V is TRBV6-4 and J is TRBJ2-3; D is unclear. CDR1 and CDR2 from the germline V gene are MRHNA and SNTAGT. The CDR3 loop spans 14 amino acids. The V and J ends lost 1 base and 5 bases respectively, with 10 bases between them. The DNA for the CDR3 is TGTGCCAGCAGTGACTACGGGTTTGGAGATACGCAGTATTTT. This codes for CASSDYGFGDTQYF.

This clonotype was recorded a few times. The genes are TRBV3-1 and TRBJ1-2; perhaps TRBD1 as D (6 bases). This CDR3 is built from 17 residues. The V gene lost 6 bases and the J gene lost 1 base, with 21 bases spanning the gap. Germline V gene sequence: CDR1 LGHDT, CDR2 YNNKEL (reference sequence). The CDR3 DNA follows: TGTGCCAGCAGTCAGGCGGGACACTTATCAATTAACTATGGCTACACCTTC. Translated, it gives CASSQAGHLSINYGYTF.

This chain joins TRBV12-3 or TRBV12-4 and TRBJ2-4, with a tentative D call TRBD2 (6 bases). The CDR3 has 13 amino acids. Trimming pared 3 bases from V and 5 bases from J, leaving 8 bases between. The DNA of the CDR3 is TGTGCCAGCAGTTTTAGCGGAGAAAACATTCAGTACTTC. Translation gives CASSFSGENIQYF.

This clonotype was recorded a few times. The chain carries TRBV5-1 and TRBJ2-5; D is ambiguous. This CDR3 has 11 amino acids. Germline CDR1 and CDR2: SGHRS and YFSETQ. V was shortened by 4 bases and J by 2 bases, with 3 bases between the two germline ends. CDR3 bases: TGCGCCAGCAGCATGCAAGAGACCCAGTACTTC. Amino acids: CASSMQETQYF.